A selection of T cell receptor beta chains follows, all from one sample in a study of blood T cell repertoires in COVID-19. Profiled with immunoSEQ multiplex PCR; TCRdb holds only in-frame clones, not every one. Of about 250,000 clones detected, about nine tenths appear once; the ten largest clones hold 0.85% to 1%. Sequencing was carried out using peripheral blood. These receptors were taken from a middle-aged woman who had recovered from COVID-19. The conserved cysteine and the conserved F or W are not part of the CDR3 here.

TRBJ1-3 | TRBV6-5 | 12 | ASSPTGDGNTIY
TRBJ1-6 | TRBV30 | 12 | AWRPGTDNSPLH
TRBJ1-2 | TRBV6-5 | 9 | ASRQGYGYT
TRBJ2-2 | TRBV2 | 15 | ASSPGQDSFNTGELF
TRBJ2-7 | TRBV18 | 14 | ASSPRGPGGSYEQY
TRBJ2-2 | TRBV7-9 | 10 | ASTPGAGELF
TRBJ1-3 | TRBV13 | 13 | ASSEGTGSGNTIY
TRBJ2-2 | TRBV25-1 | 12 | ASSPTGNFWELF
TRBJ2-5 | TRBV7-2 | 10 | ASSLERQTQY
TRBJ2-3 | TRBV5-1 | 12 | ASSLQGAGDTQY
TRBJ2-7 | TRBV27 | 12 | ASSSLAGGYEQY
TRBJ1-1 | TRBV19 | 13 | ASSPSGGANTEAF
TRBJ2-3 | TRBV7-9 | 16 | ASSLPSGSLTSTDTQY
TRBJ2-7 | TRBV5-1 | 14 | ASSLDASGMSYEQY
TRBJ2-7 | TRBV18 | 13 | ASSPRPIGAYEQY
TRBJ2-7 | TRBV24-1 | 11 | ATSDFETDEQY
TRBJ2-1 | TRBV18 | 14 | ASSPPVGVSYNEQF
TRBJ2-3 | TRBV11-3 | 13 | ASSFETSITDTQY
TRBJ2-5 | TRBV7-2 | 14 | ASSPYSGEGRETQY
TRBJ2-7 | TRBV6-2/TRBV6-3 | 11 | ASTPGATNEQY
TRBJ2-7 | TRBV3-1/TRBV3-2 | 13 | ASSQVPGSGGEQY
TRBJ2-7 | TRBV19 | 12 | ASSRFGNEYEQY
TRBJ1-2 | TRBV2 | 10 | ASSDGTSLYT
TRBJ2-7 | TRBV5-3 | 12 | ARSRRDRSYEQY
TRBJ1-5 | TRBV4-1 | 13 | ASSQGHNSNQPQH
TRBJ2-7 | TRBV15 | 12 | ATSPSPGSYEQY
TRBJ1-1 | TRBV10-1 | 11 | ASSGQGNTEAF
TRBJ1-1 | TRBV11-2 | 13 | ASSPGQGRNTEAF
TRBJ2-7 | TRBV4-1 | 12 | ASSQEWSSYEQY
TRBJ2-7 | TRBV28 | 12 | ASSLVGQGHEQY
TRBJ2-7 | TRBV3-1/TRBV3-2 | 13 | ASSLGGAGVYEQY
TRBJ2-3 | TRBV18 | 12 | ASSPGQGTDTQY
TRBJ1-1 | TRBV5-1 | 11 | ASSRGGDAEAF
TRBJ2-7 | TRBV9 | 15 | ASSIGLAGGETYEQY
TRBJ1-1 | TRBV5-5 | 12 | ASRVQGKNTEAF
TRBJ1-2 | TRBV19 | 13 | ASSTGQDVFYGYT
TRBJ2-1 | TRBV2 | 10 | ASSQTNNEQF
TRBJ2-7 | TRBV10-3 | 11 | AISRDARYEQY
TRBJ2-7 | TRBV6-6 | 13 | ASGLRGKGSYEQY
TRBJ2-2 | TRBV7-3 | 14 | ASSPRTSANTGELF
TRBJ2-1 | TRBV19 | 13 | ASTPDGLADNEQF
TRBJ2-5 | TRBV2 | 13 | ASNSGGQYQETQY
TRBJ2-3 | TRBV7-9 | 15 | ASSLWAAVGSTDTQY
TRBJ2-5 | TRBV11-2 | 13 | ASSLGAGGEETQY
TRBJ2-1 | TRBV9 | 12 | ASSGTGANNEQF
TRBJ2-5 | TRBV2 | 13 | ASSEFWQGGETQY
TRBJ2-1 | TRBV3-1/TRBV3-2 | 12 | ASSQDVAYNEQF
TRBJ1-1 | TRBV19 | 10 | ASSWLNTEAF
TRBJ2-4 | TRBV12-3/TRBV12-4 | 10 | ASSLRGNIQY
TRBJ2-1 | TRBV28 | 12 | ASSGTRLNNEQF
TRBJ1-6 | TRBV30 | 13 | AWKAGSSYNSPLH
TRBJ2-7 | TRBV27 | 13 | ASSQEGTETYEQY
TRBJ2-1 | TRBV18 | 13 | ASSQDRAGDNEQF
TRBJ2-3 | TRBV10-2 | 16 | ASTGQGARRGDTDTQY